This T cell receptor beta chain was sequenced in a study of cytomegalovirus exposure and HLA in healthy donors. Libraries were prepared by immunoSEQ multiplex PCR; TCRdb keeps only in-frame clonotypes and omits some of them. The data show some 66,000 clones, 95% to 98% seen once. Study conclusions and caveats: Most observed TCR sequences were rare, whereas some public TCRs were detected in many donors.

This clone appeared once. Its antigen is currently unknown. This sequence originates from a woman aged 18-29 years in good health and CMV-seropositive. The sample was PBMCs.

The CDR3 loop reads CASSLRTGFGYTF. In DNA, the CDR3 is TGTGCCAGCAGTTTAAGGACAGGGTTTGGCTACACCTTC. The rearrangement uses TRBV27 and TRBJ1-2; 8 bases map to TRBD1. CDR1 and CDR2 (germline): MNHEY, SMNVEV (reference sequence). CDR3 length: 13 amino acids. Germline trimming cut 2 bases from V and 7 bases from J; bases unmatched to any gene: 3.